This T cell receptor (beta chain) appears in the sequencing data of a study of T cells after yellow fever vaccination. The CDR3 has 15 amino acids. Germline CDR1 SGHTA, CDR2 FQGNSA. V lost 2 bases and J lost 6, with 13 bases in between. 5'RACE template switching added a universal primer site and UMIs to TCR cDNA. TCRdb independently ran MiXCR on the 5' RACE reads; one entry per CDR3 protein. The repertoire has roughly 32,000 distinct CDR3 sequences, roughly a tenth of them found once; the top ten carry 12%. This clonotype was observed at least ten times. The material sequenced was PBMCs, either bulk or a sorted T-cell subset (CD4+, CD8+, memory, or dextramer-sorted; not recorded which), taken more than 13 days after the first yellow fever vaccination. V and J are TRBV7-2 and TRBJ1-4, with a weak D call TRBD1 (5 bases). The clonotype originates from a man between 18 and 35 years old who received the YFV17D yellow fever vaccine. In DNA form, the CDR3 reads TGTGCCAGCAGCTTATATGGGGCAACGGATGAAAAACTGTTTTTT. Translated, it gives CASSLYGATDEKLFF.